This TCR beta chain was captured by sequencing in a study of control samples from healthy donors and cancer patients. Germline trimming cut 3 bases from V and 7 bases from J; bases unmatched to any gene: 3. The germline CDR1 and CDR2 sequences are LNHDA and SQIVND (reference sequence). The CDR3 has 13 residues. The repertoire was sequenced with immunoSEQ multiplex PCR; TCRdb's copy has only in-frame clones and lacks some. The table lists roughly 400,000 clones, about 93% of them singletons. This receptor was taken from a man aged 35 to 55 with head and neck cancer. V gene TRBV19 combines with J gene TRBJ2-1; 7 bases are a match to TRBD2. Sample: PBMCs. The CDR3 loop is CASSIRGDNEQFF. DNA for the CDR3: TGTGCCAGTAGTATCCGGGGGGATAATGAGCAGTTCTTC.